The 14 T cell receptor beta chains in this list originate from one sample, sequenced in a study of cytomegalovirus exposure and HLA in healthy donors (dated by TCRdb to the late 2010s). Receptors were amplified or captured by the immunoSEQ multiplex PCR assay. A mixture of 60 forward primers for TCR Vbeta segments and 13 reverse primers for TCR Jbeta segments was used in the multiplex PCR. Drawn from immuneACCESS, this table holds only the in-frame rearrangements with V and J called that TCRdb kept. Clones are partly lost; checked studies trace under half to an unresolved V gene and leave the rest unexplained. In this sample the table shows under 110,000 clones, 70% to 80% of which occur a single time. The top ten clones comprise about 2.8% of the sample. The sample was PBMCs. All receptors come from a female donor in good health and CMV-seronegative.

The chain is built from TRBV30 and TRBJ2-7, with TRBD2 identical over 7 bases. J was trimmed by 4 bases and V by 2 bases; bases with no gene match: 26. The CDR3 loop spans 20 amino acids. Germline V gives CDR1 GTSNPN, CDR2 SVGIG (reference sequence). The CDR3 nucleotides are TGTGCCTGGAGTCCACTGCATCGCCGCATCGGGGGGAGGGCCGCGTACGAGCAGTACTTC. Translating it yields CAWSPLHRRIGGRAAYEQYF.

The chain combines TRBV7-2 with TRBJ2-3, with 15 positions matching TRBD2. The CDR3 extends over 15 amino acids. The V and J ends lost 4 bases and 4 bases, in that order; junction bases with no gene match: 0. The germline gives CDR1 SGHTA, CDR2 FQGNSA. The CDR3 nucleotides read TGTGCCAGCAGCTGGACTAGCGGGAGGGCAGATACGCAGTATTTT. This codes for CASSWTSGRADTQYF. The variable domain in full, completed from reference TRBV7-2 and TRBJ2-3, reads GAGVSQSPSNKVTEKGKDVELRCDPISGHTALYWYRQSLGQGLEFLIYFQGNSAPDKSGLPSDRFSAERTGGSVSTLTIQRTQQEDSAVYLCASSWTSGRADTQYFGPGTRLTVL.

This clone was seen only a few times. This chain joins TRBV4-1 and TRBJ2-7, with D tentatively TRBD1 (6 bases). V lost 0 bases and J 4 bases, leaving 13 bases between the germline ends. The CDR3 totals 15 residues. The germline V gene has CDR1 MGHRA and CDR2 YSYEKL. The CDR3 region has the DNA TGCGCCAGCAGCCAAGAGGGGACGAGGGGGTACGAGCAGTACTTC. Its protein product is CASSQEGTRGYEQYF.

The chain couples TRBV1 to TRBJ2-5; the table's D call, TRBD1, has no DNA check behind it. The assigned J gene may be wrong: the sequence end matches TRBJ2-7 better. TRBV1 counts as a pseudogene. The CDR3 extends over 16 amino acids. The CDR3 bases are TGCACCAGCAGCCATCCTCCCGGGACAGTTGGCTACGAGCAGTACTTC. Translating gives CTSSHPPGTVGYEQYF.

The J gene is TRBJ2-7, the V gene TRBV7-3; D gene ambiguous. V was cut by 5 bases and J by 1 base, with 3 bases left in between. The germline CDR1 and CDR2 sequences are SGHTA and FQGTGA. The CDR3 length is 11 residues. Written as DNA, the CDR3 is TGTGCCAGCAGCCCGTCCTACGAGCAGTACTTC. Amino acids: CASSPSYEQYF.

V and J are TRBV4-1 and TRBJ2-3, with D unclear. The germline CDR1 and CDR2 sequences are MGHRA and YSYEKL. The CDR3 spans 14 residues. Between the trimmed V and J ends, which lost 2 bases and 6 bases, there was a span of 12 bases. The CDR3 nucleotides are TGCGCCAGCAGCCAACAAATTTTGCGGGATACGCAGTATTTT. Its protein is CASSQQILRDTQYF.

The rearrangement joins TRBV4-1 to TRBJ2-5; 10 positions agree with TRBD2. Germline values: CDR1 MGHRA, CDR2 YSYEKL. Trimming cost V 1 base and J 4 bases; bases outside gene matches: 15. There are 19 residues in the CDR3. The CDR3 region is CASSQAPAGGTAGGETQYF. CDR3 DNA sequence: TGCGCCAGCAGCCAAGCCCCAGCGGGAGGGACCGCCGGTGGAGAGACCCAGTACTTC.

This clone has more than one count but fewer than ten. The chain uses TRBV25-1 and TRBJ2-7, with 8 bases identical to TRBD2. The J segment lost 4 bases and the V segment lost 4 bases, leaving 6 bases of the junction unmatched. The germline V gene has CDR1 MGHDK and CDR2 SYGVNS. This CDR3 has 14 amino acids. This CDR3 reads CASSVPGLAYEQYF. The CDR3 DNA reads TGTGCCAGCAGTGTCCCCGGACTAGCTTACGAGCAGTACTTC.

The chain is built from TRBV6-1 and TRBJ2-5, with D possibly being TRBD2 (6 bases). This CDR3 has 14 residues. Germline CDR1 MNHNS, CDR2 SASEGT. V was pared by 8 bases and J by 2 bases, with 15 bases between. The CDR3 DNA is TGTGCCAGCGTGGGGGGACGGACTCAAGAGACCCAGTACTTC. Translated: CASVGGRTQETQYF.

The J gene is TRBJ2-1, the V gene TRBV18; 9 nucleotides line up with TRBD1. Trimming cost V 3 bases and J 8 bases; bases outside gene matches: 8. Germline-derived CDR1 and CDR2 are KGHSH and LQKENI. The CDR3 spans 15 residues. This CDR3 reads CASSPPGQGHDEQFF. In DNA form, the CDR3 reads TGTGCCAGCTCACCGCCGGGACAGGGACACGATGAGCAGTTCTTC.

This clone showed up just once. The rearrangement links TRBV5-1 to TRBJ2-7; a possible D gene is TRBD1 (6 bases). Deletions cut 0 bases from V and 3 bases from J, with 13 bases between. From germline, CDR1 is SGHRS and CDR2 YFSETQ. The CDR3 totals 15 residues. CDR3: CASSLASGALYEQYF. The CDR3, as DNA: TGCGCCAGCAGCTTGGCCTCAGGGGCTCTCTACGAGCAGTACTTC. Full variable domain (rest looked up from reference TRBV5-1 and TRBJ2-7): KAGVTQTPRYLIKTRGQQVTLSCSPISGHRSVSWYQQTPGQGLQFLFEYFSETQRNKGNFPGRFSGRQFSNSRSEMNVSTLELGDSALYLCASSLASGALYEQYFGPGTRLTVT.

Written as DNA, the CDR3 is TGTGCCAGCAGCTTAGGGGCCTCGGGGAGGACTGAAGCTTTCTTT. Translated: CASSLGASGRTEAFF. The chain uses TRBV7-9 and TRBJ1-1; D remains unclear. The CDR3 runs to 15 residues. With 1 base removed from V and 5 bases from J, the gap between germline ends came to 14 bases. Per the germline V gene, CDR1 is SEHNR and CDR2 is FQNEAQ (reference sequence).

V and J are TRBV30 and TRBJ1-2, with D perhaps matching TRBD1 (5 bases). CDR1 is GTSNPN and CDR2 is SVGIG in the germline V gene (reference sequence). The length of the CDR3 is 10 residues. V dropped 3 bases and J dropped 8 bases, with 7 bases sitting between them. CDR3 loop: CAWRGGGYTF. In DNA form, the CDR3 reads TGTGCCTGGAGGGGGGGAGGCTACACCTTC.

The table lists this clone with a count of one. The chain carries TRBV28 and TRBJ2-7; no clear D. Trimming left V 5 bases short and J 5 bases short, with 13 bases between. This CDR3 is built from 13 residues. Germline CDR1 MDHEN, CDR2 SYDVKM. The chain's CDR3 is CASSISLADEQYF. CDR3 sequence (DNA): TGTGCCAGCAGTATCTCGTTGGCGGACGAGCAGTACTTC.